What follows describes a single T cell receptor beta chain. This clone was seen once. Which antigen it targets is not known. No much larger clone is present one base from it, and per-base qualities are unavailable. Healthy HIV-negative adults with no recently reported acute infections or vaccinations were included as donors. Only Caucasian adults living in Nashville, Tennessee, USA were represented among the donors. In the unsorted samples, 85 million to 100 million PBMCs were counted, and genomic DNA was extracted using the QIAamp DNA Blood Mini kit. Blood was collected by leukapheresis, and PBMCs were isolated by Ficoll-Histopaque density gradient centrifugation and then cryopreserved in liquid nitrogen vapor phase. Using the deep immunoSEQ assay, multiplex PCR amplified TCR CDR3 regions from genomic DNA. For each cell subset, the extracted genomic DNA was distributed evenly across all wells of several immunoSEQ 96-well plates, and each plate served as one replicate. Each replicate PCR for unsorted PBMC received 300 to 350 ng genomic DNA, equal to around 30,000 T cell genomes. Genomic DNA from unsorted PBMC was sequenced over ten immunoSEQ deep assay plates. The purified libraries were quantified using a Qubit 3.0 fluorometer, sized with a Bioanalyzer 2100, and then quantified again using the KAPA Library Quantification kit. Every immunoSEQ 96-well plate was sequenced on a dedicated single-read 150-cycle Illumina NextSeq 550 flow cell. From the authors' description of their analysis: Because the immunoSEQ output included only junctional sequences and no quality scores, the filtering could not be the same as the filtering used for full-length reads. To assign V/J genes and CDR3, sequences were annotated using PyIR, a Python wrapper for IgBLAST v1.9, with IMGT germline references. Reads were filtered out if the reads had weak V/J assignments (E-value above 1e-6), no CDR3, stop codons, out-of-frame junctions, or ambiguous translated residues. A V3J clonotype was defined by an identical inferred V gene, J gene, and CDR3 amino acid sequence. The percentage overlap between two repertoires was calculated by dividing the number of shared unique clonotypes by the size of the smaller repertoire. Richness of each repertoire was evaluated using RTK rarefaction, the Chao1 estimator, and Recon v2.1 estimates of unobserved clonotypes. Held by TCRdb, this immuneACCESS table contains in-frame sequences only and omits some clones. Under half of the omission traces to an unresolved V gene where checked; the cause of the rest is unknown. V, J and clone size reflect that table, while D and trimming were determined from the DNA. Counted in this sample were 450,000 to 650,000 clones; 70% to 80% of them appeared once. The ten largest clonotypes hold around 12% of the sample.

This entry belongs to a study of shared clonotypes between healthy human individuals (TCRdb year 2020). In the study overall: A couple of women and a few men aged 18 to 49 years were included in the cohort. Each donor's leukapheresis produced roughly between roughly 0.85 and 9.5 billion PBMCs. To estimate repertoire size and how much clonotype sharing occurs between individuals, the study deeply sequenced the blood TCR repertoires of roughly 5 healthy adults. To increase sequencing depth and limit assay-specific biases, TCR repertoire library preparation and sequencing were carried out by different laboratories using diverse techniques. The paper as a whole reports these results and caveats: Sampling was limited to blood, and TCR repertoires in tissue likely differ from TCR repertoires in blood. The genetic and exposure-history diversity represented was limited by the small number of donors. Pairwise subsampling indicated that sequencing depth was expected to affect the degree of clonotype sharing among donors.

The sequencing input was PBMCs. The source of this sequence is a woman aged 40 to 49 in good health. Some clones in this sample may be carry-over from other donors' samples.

DNA sequence: TGTGCCAGCAGTTTATGGACTAGGAGCACAGATACGCAGTATTTT. It is translated as CASSLWTRSTDTQYF. The V gene is TRBV27 and the J gene is TRBJ2-3; the central 7 bases match TRBD2. V and J are trimmed by 1 base and 0 bases, and the gene matches miss 1 base of the junction. The CDR3 starts with the cysteine, ends with the phenylalanine, and has 15 residues. Of all the DNA, just the CDR3 is kept, 45 bases in frame from base 1. The germline V gene (reference sequence) supplies CDR1 MNHEY and CDR2 SMNVEV.